This T cell receptor beta chain was captured by sequencing in a study of CD8 T cells in ankylosing spondylitis. One entry per CDR3 protein results from TCRdb running MiXCR on the 5' RACE reads. This sample has about 300,000 distinct CDR3 sequences, with roughly 12% found just once. Sequenced: blood, either unsorted or a sorted T cell fraction (not recorded which). The source is a female donor with ankylosing spondylitis or in good health (not recorded which).

The CDR3 is CASIITSGITDTQYF. The CDR3 DNA reads as TGTGCCAGCATCATCACTAGCGGGATCACAGATACGCAGTATTTT. This chain joins TRBV2 and TRBJ2-3, with 10 bases that match TRBD2. The CDR3 covers 15 residues. Germline CDR1 reads SNHLY; CDR2 reads FYNNEI. J was trimmed by 2 bases and V by 7 bases; bases with no gene match: 6.